Below, 20 T cell receptor beta chains from the same sample are listed, as sequenced in a study of cytomegalovirus exposure and HLA in healthy donors. This PCR relied on a set of 60 Vbeta primers and 13 Jbeta primers. The method was immunoSEQ multiplex PCR; TCRdb's version includes in-frame clones alone and lacks a portion of them. The table records approximately 180,000 clones, 75% of them present only once. Input material: PBMCs. The receptor set was obtained from a male donor in good health and CMV-seronegative.

The V call is TRBV28, the J call TRBJ1-2; maybe TRBD1 (5 bases). This CDR3 is 15 amino acids long. The V gene lost 5 bases and the J gene lost 2 bases, with 15 bases spanning the gap. CDR1 is MDHEN and CDR2 is SYDVKM in the germline V gene. This CDR3 reads CASSPSTDKNYGYTF. DNA of the CDR3: TGTGCCAGCAGTCCATCGACAGACAAAAACTATGGCTACACCTTC.

Details on this clone: The sample carries other DNA sequences with the same CDR3. The chain is built from TRBV18 and TRBJ2-3, with D hard to call. Looked up from germline, CDR1 is KGHSH and CDR2 is LQKENI. The ends were cut back, 5 bases at V and 0 bases at J, with 3 bases in the middle. The CDR3 is 12 amino acids. In nucleotides, the CDR3 is TGTGCCAGCTCAACAAGCACAGATACGCAGTATTTT. It codes for CASSTSTDTQYF.

The CDR3 DNA reads as TGCGCCAGCAGCCTTCGGACAGGGGGCAATCAGCCCCAGCATTTT. It encodes CASSLRTGGNQPQHF. The J gene is TRBJ1-5, the V gene TRBV4-1, with 9 bases lining up with TRBD1. The CDR3 contains 15 residues. Germline-derived CDR1 and CDR2 are MGHRA and YSYEKL. J gave up 2 bases and V 4 bases, and 3 bases lay outside the gene matches.

In nucleotides, the CDR3 is TGTGCCAGCAGCCAACCCAAGACAGGGCTCCACGAGCAGTACTTC. Translation: CASSQPKTGLHEQYF. This chain uses TRBV11-1 with TRBJ2-7, with 7 bases fitting TRBD1. This CDR3 region has 15 residues. After removal of 5 bases from V and 5 bases from J, the junction contained 12 bases not matched to a gene. Germline V CDR1 and CDR2: SGHAT, FQDESV (reference sequence).

This clone was recorded a few times. The V call is TRBV28, the J call TRBJ1-3, with D maybe TRBD1 (6 bases). V gave up 1 base and J gave up 4 bases, with 8 bases separating them. The germline gives CDR1 MDHEN, CDR2 SYDVKM. The CDR3 is made up of 14 amino acids. The DNA of the CDR3 is TGTGCCAGCAGTTTATCAACAGGGGGAAACACCATATATTTT. The encoded protein is CASSLSTGGNTIYF.

This clone was detected a few times. The genes are TRBV28 and TRBJ1-5; tentative D call: TRBD1 (5 bases). This CDR3 region has 15 residues. Germline V gene sequence: CDR1 MDHEN, CDR2 SYDVKM. The ends were cut back, 1 base at V and 6 bases at J, with 13 bases in the middle. The CDR3 coding sequence is TGTGCCAGCAGTTTATCTCCTCGGGGGGGTCAGCCCCAGCATTTT. Encoded protein: CASSLSPRGGQPQHF.

The chain employs TRBV6-1 and TRBJ1-5; no definite D call. The V end was cut by 1 base, the J end by 6 bases, with 7 bases between. Germline V gives CDR1 MNHNS, CDR2 SASEGT. This CDR3 has 13 residues. The CDR3 DNA sequence: TGTGCCAGCAGTGAAGATATCTCTCAGCCCCAGCATTTT. Translating gives CASSEDISQPQHF.

The chain is built from TRBV6-6 and TRBJ2-5; tentative D call: TRBD1 (6 bases). The V gene lost 0 bases and the J gene lost 4 bases, with 9 bases spanning the gap. This CDR3 region has 14 residues. The germline V gene encodes CDR1 MNHNY and CDR2 SVGAGI (reference sequence). CDR3 bases: TGTGCCAGCAGTTACTCAGGGGGTGGAGAGACCCAGTACTTC. It translates to CASSYSGGGETQYF.

The V gene is TRBV9, the J gene TRBJ1-5; D remains unclear. V was clipped by 0 bases and J by 2 bases, with 9 bases between them. This CDR3 has 15 amino acids. Germline CDR1 and CDR2: SGDLS and YYNGEE. CDR3 residues: CASSVDGFRNQPQHF. The CDR3 DNA sequence: TGTGCCAGCAGCGTAGACGGGTTTCGCAATCAGCCCCAGCATTTT.

The chain is built from TRBV6-5 and TRBJ2-1; the match to TRBD1 covers 10 bases. Trimming took 9 bases from V and 6 from J; bases not matched to a gene: 8. Per germline, CDR1 MNHEY and CDR2 SVGAGI. CDR3 length: 14 residues. The CDR3 nucleotides read TGTGCCAGTACAAGACAGGGGGCGCCCAATGAGCAGTTCTTC. Translation gives CASTRQGAPNEQFF.

This clone was detected only a few times. In DNA form, the CDR3 reads TGCGCCAGCAGCGTCTTAGGGGTTAGGGTAAGGGGCGGCACAGATACGCAGTATTTT. This codes for CASSVLGVRVRGGTDTQYF. The genes are TRBV5-1 and TRBJ2-3; tentative D call: TRBD1 (5 bases). The CDR3 is 19 amino acids. Trimming removed 4 bases from V and 1 base from J, with 25 bases in between. The V gene's germline CDR1 is SGHRS and CDR2 YFSETQ.

The V gene is TRBV11-2, the J gene TRBJ1-1, with D perhaps TRBD1 (6 bases). Trimming removed 6 bases from V and 0 bases from J, with 14 bases in between. The CDR3 length is 15 residues. Germline CDR1 reads SGHAT; CDR2 reads FQNNGV. CDR3 DNA: TGTGCCAGCAGAAGAGGGGGGGCGGTGAACACTGAAGCTTTCTTT. Its translation is CASRRGGAVNTEAFF.

The V and J genes are TRBV2 and TRBJ2-1; 9 bases line up with TRBD1. V lost 8 bases and J lost 6; bases outside the gene matches: 11. Germline V CDR1 and CDR2: SNHLY, FYNNEI. The CDR3 consists of 15 residues. CDR3 bases: TGTGCCAGCCAAACTACCGGGACAGGGTTCAATGAGCAGTTCTTC. This encodes CASQTTGTGFNEQFF.

Only a few counts were recorded for this clone. J is TRBJ1-5 and V is TRBV28; D ambiguous. The ends were cut back, 5 bases at V and 6 bases at J, with 23 bases in the middle. This CDR3 region has 17 residues. Germline CDR1 MDHEN, CDR2 SYDVKM. CDR3 in amino acids: CASSRLAGRTRVQPQHF. Here the CDR3 DNA reads TGTGCCAGCAGTCGATTAGCAGGACGGACGCGGGTTCAGCCCCAGCATTTT.

The chain couples TRBV30 to TRBJ1-2; 8 positions agree with TRBD1. The CDR3 extends over 13 amino acids. CDR1 and CDR2 (germline): GTSNPN, SVGIG (reference sequence). The junction had 6 bases not matched to a gene; V was cut back by 4 bases and J by 5 bases. The CDR3 sequence: CAWTIQGVYGYTF. CDR3 nucleotide sequence: TGTGCCTGGACCATACAGGGGGTATATGGCTACACCTTC.

V and J are TRBV6-1 and TRBJ2-1; 8 bases agree with TRBD2. CDR3 length: 15 residues. Germline trimming cut 2 bases from V and 6 bases from J; bases unmatched to any gene: 6. CDR1 MNHNS and CDR2 SASEGT come from the germline V gene. The DNA of the CDR3 is TGTGCCAGCAGTGAAAGTAGCGGGACACTCAATGAGCAGTTCTTC. Amino acid sequence: CASSESSGTLNEQFF.

Here the CDR3 reads CASSLDRGHGYTF. CDR3 DNA sequence: TGTGCCAGCAGCCTGGACAGGGGACATGGCTACACCTTC. The chain joins TRBV7-9 to TRBJ1-2; 9 bases fit TRBD1. The trim removed 5 bases at V and 6 bases at J, leaving 4 bases unmatched. The germline gives CDR1 SEHNR, CDR2 FQNEAQ (reference sequence). The CDR3 consists of 13 residues.

This chain joins TRBV15 and TRBJ2-5; D might be TRBD1 (5 bases). Germline V gives CDR1 LNHNV, CDR2 YYDKDF (reference sequence). V was shortened by 5 bases and J by 4 bases, with 8 bases between the two germline ends. The CDR3 is 12 amino acids. DNA for the CDR3: TGTGCCACCAGCGTCCAGGGAGAGACCCAGTACTTC. Translated, it gives CATSVQGETQYF.

V and J are TRBV9 and TRBJ2-1, with D perhaps TRBD1 (6 bases). The CDR3 extends over 16 amino acids. Germline lookup yields CDR1 SGDLS and CDR2 YYNGEE. The V and J ends lost 3 bases and 0 bases respectively, with 13 bases between them. DNA of the CDR3: TGTGCCAGCAGCGGGTGGGGGCGGAGCTCCTACAATGAGCAGTTCTTC. Translated: CASSGWGRSSYNEQFF.

This chain links TRBV6-6 with TRBJ1-5; no reliable D call. V was trimmed by 7 bases and J by 8 bases, leaving 15 bases between them. The CDR3 totals 13 residues. Germline V gene lookup returns CDR1 MNHNY and CDR2 SVGAGI (reference sequence). CDR3 in amino acids: CASNGRRIEPQHF. The CDR3 DNA reads TGTGCCAGCAATGGCAGGCGTATCGAGCCCCAGCATTTT.